The following is a T cell receptor (beta chain) sequence with its context. Its matching antigen is unknown. This sample is drawn from a study of cytomegalovirus exposure and HLA in healthy donors. Study as a whole: Early released data comprised around 79 million unique TCRs from HLA-typed donors. Study findings and constraints: Accurate prediction of HLA-A and HLA-B alleles (for most subjects) was reportedly achieved from TCR beta sequences. Sequencing depth across donors, presence/absence analyses assumed, was roughly uniform. Later work associated over 15,000 TCR beta sequences with HLA alleles at 0.05 false discovery rate.

Use of 60 Vbeta and 13 Jbeta primers characterized the PCR. Libraries were prepared by immunoSEQ multiplex PCR; TCRdb keeps only in-frame clonotypes and omits some of them. Among about 110,000 clones listed, roughly 85% were seen once. This CDR3 spans 19 amino acids. V shed 0 bases and J 3 bases; nucleotides not matched to a gene: 10. Germline CDR1 and CDR2: LGHNA and YSLEER. The chain employs TRBV4-3 and TRBJ2-2; 10 bases line up with TRBD1. The source material was PBMCs. The sequence was obtained from a woman between 40 and 55 years old in good health and CMV-seronegative. The CDR3 DNA reads TGCGCCAGCAGCCAAGACCGCACCGGACAGGGGGAAGACACCGGGGAGCTGTTTTTT. Translating gives CASSQDRTGQGEDTGELFF.